Below, 9 T cell receptor beta chains from the same sample are listed, as sequenced in a study of PD-1 blockade in classical Hodgkin lymphoma (TCRdb year 2020). Libraries were constructed by the immunoSEQ multiplex PCR assay. This is the immuneACCESS table as TCRdb keeps it, with only in-frame sequences that have V and J called. A part of the clones is gone; compared with another copy, unresolved V genes explain less than half, and the rest is unexplained. This sample is represented by over 9,000 clones; roughly 84% of them were singletons. The top ten hold around 41% of the sample. The time point label of this sample denotes: cycle 1 day 1 (C1D1), immediately before nivolumab initiation. All trial patients had relapsed after autologous stem cell transplantation, with cohorts A, B and C differing in prior brentuximab vedotin exposure. CD8+ T cells were purified from thawed PBMCs by magnetic negative selection with a Miltenyi CD8+ T cell isolation kit.

The material was CD8+ T cells from blood, obtained at baseline. The receptors here all came from a human donor with classical Hodgkin lymphoma.

The chain uses TRBV4-1 and TRBJ1-2; D is ambiguous. V lost 0 bases, J lost 8 bases, and 13 bases lay in between. CDR1 is MGHRA, CDR2 YSYEKL, per germline. The CDR3 loop spans 14 amino acids. The CDR3 loop reads CASSQEASPRGYTF. The CDR3 nucleotides read TGCGCCAGCAGCCAAGAGGCCAGTCCACGGGGCTACACCTTC.

The rearrangement uses TRBV7-8 and TRBJ1-2, with D maybe TRBD1 (6 bases). The CDR3 runs to 16 residues. The germline V and J ends were trimmed by 1 base and 4 bases, with 16 bases remaining between them. Looked up from germline, CDR1 is SGHVS and CDR2 is FQNEAQ. The CDR3 is CASSLGSAGGGYGYTF. As DNA, the CDR3 is TGTGCCAGCAGCTTAGGTTCGGCTGGGGGCGGCTATGGCTACACCTTC.

The CDR3 region has the DNA TGCAGCGGGGGCGTTAATTGGGACGTCGCTTTCTACGAGCAGTACTTC. Its protein is CSGGVNWDVAFYEQYF. V and J are TRBV29-1 and TRBJ2-7, with D possibly called TRBD1 or TRBD2 (5 bases each). Trimming took 7 bases from V and 3 from J, leaving 25 bases between them. This CDR3 is 16 amino acids long. Germline CDR1 and CDR2: SQVTM and ANQGSEA.

This chain uses TRBV7-2 with TRBJ2-7; a possible D gene is TRBD1 (6 bases). The CDR3 loop spans 14 amino acids. CDR1 and CDR2 from the germline V gene are SGHTA and FQGNSA. Trimming took off 4 bases at V and 3 bases at J, with 13 bases between the two ends. Written as DNA, the CDR3 is TGTGCCAGCAGCTCAGGTGGACAGAGCTACGAGCAGTACTTC. Translating gives CASSSGGQSYEQYF.

This chain uses TRBV4-3 with TRBJ2-1, with D uncertain. The V and J ends lost 4 bases and 5 bases respectively, with 9 bases between them. The germline V gene has CDR1 LGHNA and CDR2 YSLEER. This CDR3 contains 13 residues. In DNA, the CDR3 is TGCGCCAGCAGCCCGGACGGCGACAATGAGCAGTTCTTC. Translated, it gives CASSPDGDNEQFF.

This chain connects TRBV20-1 to TRBJ1-2; a possible D gene is TRBD1 (6 bases). This CDR3 is 11 amino acids long. The V gene's germline CDR1 is DFQATT and CDR2 SNEGSKA (reference sequence). The V and J ends lost 6 bases and 8 bases respectively, with 13 bases between them. The CDR3 spells CSARTVRGYTF. CDR3 DNA: TGCAGTGCACGGACAGTGAGAGGCTACACCTTC.

This clone showed up just a few times. V is TRBV2 and J is TRBJ2-7; tentatively, D is TRBD1 (6 bases). Germline CDR1 and CDR2: SNHLY and FYNNEI. The germline V and J ends were trimmed by 8 bases and 7 bases, with 21 bases remaining between them. The CDR3 has 14 amino acids. CDR3 region: CASEQSGERREQYF. DNA of the CDR3: TGTGCCAGCGAACAGTCAGGGGAACGTCGGGAGCAGTACTTC.

The chain recombines TRBV9 with TRBJ2-7, with 11 bases fitting TRBD2. V shed 3 bases and J 4 bases; nucleotides not matched to a gene: 9. The CDR3 loop spans 16 amino acids. Germline V gene sequence: CDR1 SGDLS, CDR2 YYNGEE. This CDR3 reads CASSAQPSGRSYEQYF. The DNA for the CDR3 is TGTGCCAGCAGCGCACAACCTAGCGGGAGGTCTTACGAGCAGTACTTC.

This chain joins TRBV11-2 and TRBJ2-5; possible D gene TRBD1, 6 bases. The CDR3 extends over 14 amino acids. V lost 5 bases, J lost 2 bases, and 12 bases lay in between. The germline V gene has CDR1 SGHAT and CDR2 FQNNGV. The chain's CDR3 is CASSQSGAQETQYF. The CDR3 DNA reads as TGTGCCAGCAGCCAATCAGGGGCTCAAGAGACCCAGTACTTC.